The present TCR beta chain was sequenced within a study of blood T cell repertoires in COVID-19. Overall study context: PBMCs, B-cell-depleted T cells, or T cells were the source of the cDNA or gDNA that made up the material.

This clone was picked up one time. Clones were sequenced by immunoSEQ multiplex PCR, and TCRdb holds only the in-frame ones, with some missing. The sample shows some 200,000 clones, around nine tenths of them seen only once. This CDR3 has 15 amino acids. Germline lookup yields CDR1 LNHDA and CDR2 SQIVND (reference sequence). The ends were cut back, 4 bases at V and 6 bases at J, with 13 bases in the middle. Sequenced: peripheral blood. This TCR was sampled from a middle-aged man with active or convalescent COVID-19. J is TRBJ1-6 and V is TRBV19; a weak D match, TRBD1 (5 bases). The CDR3 region has the DNA TGTGCCAGTAGTAAAACTACAGGACCTAATTCACCCCTCCACTTT. Translated, it gives CASSKTTGPNSPLHF.